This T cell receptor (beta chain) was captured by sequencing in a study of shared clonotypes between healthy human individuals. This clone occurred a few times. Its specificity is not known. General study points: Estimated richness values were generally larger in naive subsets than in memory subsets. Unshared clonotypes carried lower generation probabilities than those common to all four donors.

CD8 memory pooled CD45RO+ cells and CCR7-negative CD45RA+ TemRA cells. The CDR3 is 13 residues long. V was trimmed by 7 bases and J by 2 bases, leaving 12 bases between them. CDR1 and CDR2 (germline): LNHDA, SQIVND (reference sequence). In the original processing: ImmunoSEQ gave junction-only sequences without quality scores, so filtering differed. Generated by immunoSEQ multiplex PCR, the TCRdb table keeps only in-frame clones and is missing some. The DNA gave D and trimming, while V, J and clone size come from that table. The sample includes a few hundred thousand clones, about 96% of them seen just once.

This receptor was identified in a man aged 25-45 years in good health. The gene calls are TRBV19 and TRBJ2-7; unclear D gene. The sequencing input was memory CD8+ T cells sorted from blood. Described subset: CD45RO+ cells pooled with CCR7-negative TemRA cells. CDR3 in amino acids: CASTLKVTYEQYF. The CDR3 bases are TGTGCCAGTACTCTGAAGGTAACCTACGAGCAGTACTTC.